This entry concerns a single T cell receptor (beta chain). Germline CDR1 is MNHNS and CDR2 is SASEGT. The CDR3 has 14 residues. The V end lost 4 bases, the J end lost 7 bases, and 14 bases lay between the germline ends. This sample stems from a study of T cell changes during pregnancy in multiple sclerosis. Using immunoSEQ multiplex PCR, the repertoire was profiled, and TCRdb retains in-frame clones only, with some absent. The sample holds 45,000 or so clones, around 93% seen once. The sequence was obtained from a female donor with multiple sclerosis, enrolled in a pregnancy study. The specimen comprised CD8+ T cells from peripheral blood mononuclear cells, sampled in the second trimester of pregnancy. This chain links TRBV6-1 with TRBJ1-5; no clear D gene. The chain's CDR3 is CASSVEPLGQPQHF. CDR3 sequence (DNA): TGTGCCAGCAGTGTTGAACCCCTGGGCCAGCCCCAGCATTTT.